The 7 T cell receptor beta chains below come from one sample, sequenced in a study of OX40 agonist ivuxolimab in advanced cancers. The protocol was immunoSEQ multiplex PCR, while the TCRdb copy is restricted to in-frame clones and leaves out a portion. The sample records fewer than 95,000 clones, around nine tenths being singletons. The source was CD4+ or CD8+ T cells sorted from blood, collected in a trial of the OX40 agonist ivuxolimab. All receptors derive from an adult with an advanced solid tumor such as melanoma, head and neck, liver or kidney cancer.

There are a few counts of this clone. The chain combines TRBV29-1 with TRBJ2-1, with 8 nucleotides matching TRBD1. CDR1 is SQVTM, CDR2 ANQGSEA, per germline. The CDR3 runs 15 residues. V shed 3 bases, J shed 3 bases, and the junction held 7 bases outside the gene matches. The CDR3 bases are TGCAGCGTTGATTTACAGGGGGTGGTCTACAATGAGCAGTTCTTC. Amino acids: CSVDLQGVVYNEQFF.

DNA for the CDR3: TGTGCCAGCAGACCCATTGGGGGACAGGGGTACGAGCAGTTCTTC. This translates into CASRPIGGQGYEQFF. The chain links TRBV27 to TRBJ2-1, with 10 nucleotides matching TRBD1. Germline CDR1 is MNHEY and CDR2 is SMNVEV (reference sequence). The J segment lost 10 bases and the V segment lost 6 bases, leaving 12 bases of the junction unmatched. This CDR3 has 15 residues.

This sequence joins TRBV2 and TRBJ2-7, with D unresolved. Germline CDR1 is SNHLY and CDR2 is FYNNEI. There are 15 residues in the CDR3. CDR3 in DNA: TGTTTAATGGGATGGCGAGACACCTTCTCCTACGAGCAGTACTTC. It yields the protein CLMGWRDTFSYEQYF.

The chain links TRBV6-6 to TRBJ1-3; D not resolved. CDR1 and CDR2 from the germline V gene are MNHNY and SVGAGI (reference sequence). The ends were cut back, 1 base at V and 0 bases at J, with 7 bases in the middle. The CDR3 is 15 residues long. DNA for the CDR3: TGTGCCAGCAGTTACTGGGAATCCTCTGGAAACACCATATATTTT. Translated, it gives CASSYWESSGNTIYF.

This chain links TRBV9 with TRBJ2-3; D remains ambiguous. This CDR3 is built from 16 residues. The V end lost 6 bases, the J end lost 0 bases, and 17 bases lay between the germline ends. In germline, CDR1 is SGDLS, CDR2 YYNGEE. CDR3 DNA: TGTGCCAGCACTCCAGACTTATCCTTGAGCACAGATACGCAGTATTTT. This codes for CASTPDLSLSTDTQYF. The full variable domain, in which reference TRBV9 and TRBJ2-3 provide the parts outside the CDR3, is DSGVTQTPKHLITATGQRVTLRCSPRSGDLSVYWYQQSLDQGLQFLIQYYNGEERAKGNILERFSAQQFPDLHSELNLSSLELGDSALYFCASTPDLSLSTDTQYFGPGTRLTVL.

CDR3 coding DNA: TGTGCCAGCAGCCAGGGGGGTCTAAGGAACACCGGGGAGCTGTTTTTT. Amino acids: CASSQGGLRNTGELFF. The chain joins TRBV4-2 to TRBJ2-2; tentatively, D is TRBD2 (6 bases). Germline loops: CDR1 LGHNA, CDR2 YNFKEQ. V was cut by 3 bases and J by 1 base, with 12 bases left in between. The CDR3 has 16 amino acids.

The CDR3 is CASSYPTEGTDTQYF. CDR3 DNA sequence: TGTGCCAGCAGCTACCCGACAGAAGGCACAGATACGCAGTATTTT. The genes are TRBV5-6 and TRBJ2-3; D is perhaps TRBD1 (5 bases). The germline V gene encodes CDR1 SGHDT and CDR2 YYEEEE. The ends were cut back, 3 bases at V and 1 base at J, with 12 bases in the middle. This CDR3 has 15 residues.